This T cell receptor beta chain was sequenced for a study of blood T cell repertoires in COVID-19. Trimming took 3 bases from V and 3 from J; bases not matched to a gene: 6. This CDR3 comprises 15 residues. In germline, CDR1 is MDHEN, CDR2 SYDVKM. Sequencing used immunoSEQ multiplex PCR; TCRdb keeps in-frame clones, though not all of them. The data contain 20,000 or so clones, approximately 89% of them singletons. The sample was peripheral blood. The rearrangement uses TRBV28 and TRBJ2-3; the match to TRBD1 covers 7 bases. The source is a human donor in a cohort sampled during active COVID-19. CDR3: CASSLRGLVTDTQYF. The CDR3, as DNA: TGTGCCAGCAGTTTGAGGGGGCTGGTGACAGATACGCAGTATTTT.